Listed below are T cell receptor beta chains from one sample, sequenced in a study of blood T cells in healthy people across ages. TCRdb ran MiXCR on the 5' RACE reads and lists one entry per CDR3 protein. The sample includes around 1,600,000 distinct CDR3 sequences, 35% to 45% of them seen just once. The sequenced sample consisted of blood. These receptors all come from a woman between 18 and 29 years old in good health. The CDR3 runs from the conserved cysteine through the conserved F or W. Fields, in order: J gene, V gene, D gene, clone size, CDR3 protein, CDR3 DNA. A D gene is named only where the DNA matches it firmly. Not all rows give a size; the values are once, few, many and, for expanded clones, a class.

>TRBJ1-1|TRBV7-3|.|few
CASSLLKGDTEAFF
TGTGCCAGCAGCTTATTGAAGGGGGACACTGAAGCTTTCTTT
>TRBJ2-7|TRBV12-5|.|few
CASGLVLNEQYF
TGTGCTAGTGGTTTGGTGTTAAATGAGCAGTACTTC
>TRBJ1-5|TRBV6-2/TRBV6-3|.|.
CASRPRNQPQHF
TGTGCCAGCCGCCCTAGGAATCAGCCCCAGCATTTT
>TRBJ2-1|TRBV29-1|TRBD1|few
CSVERQGSYNEQFF
TGCAGCGTTGAACGACAGGGGAGTTACAATGAGCAGTTCTTC
>TRBJ2-1|TRBV20-1|TRBD1|.
CSARDYRQGSDGQFF
TGCAGTGCTAGAGACTACCGACAGGGATCGGATGGGCAGTTCTTC
>TRBJ1-1|TRBV7-9|.|.
CASSWGGSEAFF
TGTGCCAGCAGCTGGGGGGGATCTGAAGCTTTCTTT
>TRBJ2-5|TRBV25-1|.|once
CASSVAEEVTQYF
TGTGCCAGCAGTGTTGCTGAGGAGGTGACCCAGTACTTC
>TRBJ1-6|TRBV6-5|.|few
CASSYSRERSYNSPLHF
TGTGCCAGCAGTTACTCGCGGGAGCGTAGCTATAATTCACCCCTCCACTTT
>TRBJ2-1|TRBV18|TRBD1|.
CASSPRQGASDEQFF
TGTGCCAGCTCACCCCGACAGGGGGCTAGCGATGAGCAGTTCTTC
>TRBJ2-1|TRBV5-1|TRBD1|few
CASSPPGTGNEQFF
TGCGCCAGCAGCCCACCCGGGACAGGGAATGAGCAGTTCTTC
>TRBJ1-1|TRBV5-6|.|.
CASSLMGLVNTEAFF
TGTGCCAGCAGCTTGATGGGACTTGTGAACACTGAAGCTTTCTTT
>TRBJ1-2|TRBV20-1|.|few
CSARDGGTSYGYTF
TGCAGTGCTAGAGACGGGGGTACTAGTTATGGCTACACCTTC
>TRBJ1-2|TRBV20-1|.|.
CSASWTRWDYGYTF
TGCAGTGCTAGTTGGACCCGATGGGACTATGGCTACACCTTC
>TRBJ2-7|TRBV20-1|TRBD1|few
CSARVSGRGQGTYEQYF
TGCAGTGCTAGAGTTAGCGGCAGGGGACAGGGAACCTACGAGCAGTACTTC
>TRBJ1-1|TRBV5-1|.|few
CASSSADLWDTEAFF
TGCGCCAGCAGTTCGGCGGATTTGTGGGACACTGAAGCTTTCTTT
>TRBJ2-3|TRBV27|.|.
CASSPGDTLSTNTQYF
TGTGCCAGCAGTCCCGGGGACACTTTGAGCACAAATACGCAGTATTTT
>TRBJ2-2|TRBV12-5|.|.
CASGLGGVNTGELFF
TGTGCTAGTGGTTTGGGAGGGGTTAACACCGGGGAGCTGTTTTTT
>TRBJ2-7|TRBV28|TRBD2|.
CASSTNIGGLAGVSYEQYF
TGTGCCAGCAGTACCAACATCGGCGGACTAGCGGGTGTGTCCTACGAGCAGTACTTC
>TRBJ2-5|TRBV29-1|TRBD2|.
CSVSRTSGAETQYF
TGCAGCGTTTCCAGGACTAGCGGGGCGGAGACCCAGTACTTC
>TRBJ1-1|TRBV5-1|TRBD1|.
CASSPLSGGRDTEAFF
TGCGCCAGCAGCCCGCTATCAGGGGGCAGGGACACTGAAGCTTTCTTT
>TRBJ2-5|TRBV11-2|TRBD1|many
CASSSDRGAETQYF
TGTGCCAGCAGCTCCGACAGGGGTGCAGAGACCCAGTACTTC
>TRBJ2-3|TRBV28|.|.
CASQYGDTQYF
TGTGCCAGCCAGTATGGGGATACGCAGTATTTT
>TRBJ1-6|TRBV12-3/TRBV12-4|TRBD1|few
CASSLGTGYNSPLHF
TGTGCCAGCAGTTTGGGGACAGGCTATAATTCACCCCTCCACTTT
>TRBJ2-1|TRBV9|TRBD2|few
CASSEDLAGNYEQFF
TGTGCCAGCAGTGAGGACCTAGCGGGGAACTATGAGCAGTTCTTC
>TRBJ2-7|TRBV11-2|TRBD2|few
CASSLGLPSEQYF
TGTGCCAGCAGCTTGGGACTACCGAGTGAGCAGTACTTC
>TRBJ2-7|TRBV14|TRBD1|.
CASSQATGLMYEQYF
TGTGCCAGCAGCCAGGCGACAGGGCTAATGTACGAGCAGTACTTC
>TRBJ1-2|TRBV11-2|TRBD1|many
CASSLGPGQAYYGYTF
TGTGCCAGCAGCTTAGGACCGGGACAGGCCTACTATGGCTACACCTTC
>TRBJ2-1|TRBV10-3|.|.
CASREGAPSETQFF
TGTGCATCCAGGGAGGGGGCCCCATCGGAGACCCAGTTCTTC
>TRBJ2-3|TRBV7-2|TRBD2|.
CASSPLGLAGATDTQYF
TGTGCCAGCAGCCCGCTGGGACTAGCGGGAGCCACAGATACGCAGTATTTT
>TRBJ1-2|TRBV20-1|.|few
CSAGSGNYGYTF
TGCAGTGCTGGATCAGGGAACTATGGCTACACCTTC
>TRBJ1-2|TRBV11-2|.|.
CASSYNPARYGYTF
TGTGCCAGCAGCTATAATCCAGCGCGCTATGGCTACACCTTC
>TRBJ2-4|TRBV29-1|TRBD1|many
CSVDPGGQGFGIQYF
TGCAGCGTTGACCCCGGAGGACAGGGATTTGGCATTCAGTACTTC
>TRBJ2-1|TRBV12-3/TRBV12-4|.|many
CASSSGFYNEQFF
TGTGCCAGCAGTTCGGGGTTCTACAATGAGCAGTTCTTC
>TRBJ1-2|TRBV29-1|.|.
CSVDSKNYGYTF
TGCAGCGTTGACAGCAAGAACTATGGCTACACCTTC
>TRBJ2-3|TRBV5-1|.|.
CASSSKRSADTQYF
TGCGCCAGCAGCTCTAAGCGGAGCGCAGATACGCAGTATTTT
>TRBJ2-7|TRBV29-1|.|few
CSVPGTRYPYEQYF
TGCAGCGTTCCCGGGACAAGGTATCCCTACGAGCAGTACTTC
>TRBJ1-1|TRBV7-2|.|few
CASSSSRNTEAFF
TGCGCCAGCAGCAGCTCCAGGAACACTGAAGCTTTCTTT
>TRBJ2-7|TRBV27|.|.
CASSLSAGNNEQYF
TGTGCCAGCAGTTTATCGGCAGGCAACAATGAGCAGTACTTC
>TRBJ1-2|TRBV6-5|TRBD1|few
CASSYSWTGAFGYTF
TGTGCCAGCAGTTACTCTTGGACAGGTGCGTTCGGCTACACCTTC
>TRBJ1-5|TRBV21-1|.|.
CASSKQPQHF
TGTGCCAGCAGCAAACAACCCCAGCATTTT
>TRBJ2-4|TRBV25-1|TRBD1|.
CASSEQGAIIQYF
TGTGCCAGCAGTGAACAGGGGGCCATCATTCAGTACTTC
>TRBJ2-4|TRBV20-1|.|few
CSAREVPKNIQYF
TGCAGTGCTAGAGAAGTTCCGAAAAACATTCAGTACTTC
>TRBJ1-4|TRBV4-3|.|.
CASSPDRWATNEKLFF
TGCGCCAGCAGCCCAGACAGGTGGGCAACTAATGAAAAACTGTTTTTT
>TRBJ2-7|TRBV6-1|TRBD1|.
CASSDWTGPYEQYF
TGTGCCAGCAGTGATTGGACAGGGCCCTACGAGCAGTACTTC
>TRBJ2-1|TRBV29-1|TRBD2|.
CSVRTSGKLGPSYNEQFF
TGCAGCGTGCGGACTAGCGGGAAATTGGGCCCCTCCTACAATGAGCAGTTCTTC
>TRBJ2-7|TRBV11-2|.|.
CASSSSPTGIYEQYF
TGTGCCAGCAGCTCGTCACCTACAGGGATCTACGAGCAGTACTTC
>TRBJ2-7|TRBV2|TRBD1|few
CASSEEEVGTETYEQYF
TGTGCCAGCAGTGAAGAGGAGGTTGGGACAGAAACCTACGAGCAGTACTTC
>TRBJ1-4|TRBV20-1|TRBD1|few
CSARGGTATNEKLFF
TGCAGTGCTAGAGGCGGGACAGCAACTAATGAAAAACTGTTTTTT
>TRBJ1-1|TRBV12-3/TRBV12-4|.|.
CASSSGFEAFF
TGTGCCAGCAGCTCCGGGTTTGAAGCTTTCTTT
>TRBJ2-3|TRBV28|TRBD1|.
CASRETGDNTDTQYF
TGTGCCAGCAGAGAGACAGGGGATAACACAGATACGCAGTATTTT
>TRBJ1-2|TRBV4-1|TRBD1|.
CASSQGGPSQGALGYTF
TGCGCCAGCAGCCAAGGGGGGCCAAGTCAGGGGGCGCTTGGCTACACCTTC
>TRBJ1-3|TRBV7-9|.|.
CASSPTGNTIYF
TGTGCCAGCAGCCCTACTGGAAACACCATATATTTT
>TRBJ2-1|TRBV20-1|.|few
CSAREKEYNEQFF
TGCAGTGCTAGAGAAAAGGAGTACAATGAGCAGTTCTTC
>TRBJ1-5|TRBV5-8|TRBD1|.
CASSPRGFANQPQHF
TGTGCCAGCAGCCCCAGGGGGTTCGCCAATCAGCCCCAGCATTTT
>TRBJ2-3|TRBV20-1|.|few
CSARDGLITDTQYF
TGCAGTGCTAGGGACGGACTAATCACAGATACGCAGTATTTT
>TRBJ2-7|TRBV10-3|TRBD1|.
CAISDLEDRSSYEQYF
TGTGCCATCAGTGATCTAGAGGACAGGAGCTCCTACGAGCAGTACTTC